This TCR beta chain was captured in a study of CXCR3-negative and CXCR3-positive naive CD8 T cells (dated by TCRdb to about 2019). For the study in its entirety: Roughly 130 million TRB reads were obtained in total, roughly 1.5 +/- 0.3 million reads per library. Data from under 12 donors, pooled across two independent experiments, went into the diversity and physicochemical repertoire analyses. For the TRBV-TRBJ cluster analysis, the naive subsets came from roughly 5 donors, while the memory cells came from 3 donors. Points the paper makes about the study in general: Surface CD5, linked to self-reactivity in mice, was comparable between naive subsets; TCR interaction strength was therefore also inferred from TRB CDR3 physicochemical properties. Within the same donor, TRBV-TRBJ usage looked similar between naive CXCR3-negative and CXCR3-positive cells, but memory cells had distinct patterns. Comparably high repertoire diversity was found in both naive subsets, whereas much lower repertoire diversity was found in memory CD8+ T cells. Because CXCR3 expression was partially decreased after cryopreservation, freshly isolated PBMCs were used for most assays.

Sequencing was carried out with a NextSeq 550. The Human TCR Profiling Kit (MiLaboratory) was used to make UMI-labeled 5' RACE TRB cDNA libraries. The full amount of extracted RNA was used for cDNA synthesis, and the full amount of resulting cDNA was used for PCR amplification. Libraries were prepared in parallel with an identical number of PCR cycles. From the authors' description of their analysis: With a requirement of at least two reads per UMI, MIGEC and MiXCR extracted about 50,000 +/- 10,000 unique UMI-labeled TRB cDNA molecules per library. Each library averaged about 37,000 +/- 9,700 functional in-frame TRB CDR3 nucleotide clonotypes without stop codons. After each sample was downsampled to 5000 UMI-labeled TRB molecules, VDJtools was used to calculate diversity metrics such as normalized Shannon-Wiener and Chao1. VDJtools was used to calculate clonotype-size-weighted physicochemical properties of the central five CDR3 residues, namely interaction energy, strength, volume and Kidera factor 4. The reads went through TCRdb reprocessing, and each CDR3 protein sequence gets one entry with no DNA. These V and J calls derive from TCRdb rather than the authors' analysis. The sample table gives 37,000 or so distinct CDR3 sequences. The ten largest clonotypes hold under 10% of the sample.

From cysteine to phenylalanine, the CDR3 is 15 amino acids long. No DNA is listed. The CDR1 and CDR2 encoded by the germline V gene (reference sequence) are LGHDT and YNNKEL. About this clonotype: It has no known antigen specificity.

Each CD8+ T cell subset was flow-sorted in triplicate, with 300,000 or so cells per subset placed directly into RLT lysis buffer. Peripheral blood mononuclear cells were isolated from buffy coats using standard density gradient centrifugation. Total RNA was extracted from sorted cells with an RNeasy Mini Kit. The rearranged chain carries TRBV3-1 and TRBJ2-3; the TCRdb D gene call, TRBD2, has no DNA to confirm it. The sequencing sample was made of memory CD8+ T cells from blood. The sample's cell subset or site, from its label and the paper: conventional CD8+ memory T cells (TMEM), sorted as controls. The TCR comes from a human donor in good health. Some clones in this sample may be carry-over from other donors' samples. CDR3 sequence: CASSQVAGDPDTQYF.